Below, 22 T cell receptor beta chains from the same sample are listed, as sequenced in a study of shared clonotypes between healthy human individuals. Method: immunoSEQ multiplex PCR; TCRdb's copy keeps in-frame clones and lacks some. The table lists over 2 million clones, roughly 94% of them singletons, with about 1.1% in the top ten. CD45RO-negative, CCR7-positively selected cells formed the naive CD8 fraction, excluding terminally differentiated effector memory CD45RA+ cells. Sample: naive CD8+ T cells sorted from blood. These receptors were collected from a man aged 18 to 29 in good health.

The chain uses TRBV14 and TRBJ2-3; the match to TRBD2 covers 9 bases. With V trimmed by 4 bases and J by 2 bases, 16 bases remained unmatched. Germline lookup yields CDR1 SGHDN and CDR2 FVKESK. This CDR3 comprises 19 residues. The CDR3 protein is CASSPRGAGGQHLTDTQYF. CDR3 bases: TGTGCCAGCAGCCCCCGCGGGGCGGGGGGGCAACACCTCACAGATACGCAGTATTTT.

The rearrangement uses TRBV4-2 and TRBJ2-5; no definite D call. Germline V gene lookup returns CDR1 LGHNA and CDR2 YNFKEQ. Trimming removed 0 bases at V and 5 bases at J, with 19 bases between. This CDR3 has 17 amino acids. CDR3: CASSQEFPADLVETQYF. CDR3 DNA: TGTGCCAGCAGCCAAGAGTTTCCGGCTGACCTCGTGGAGACCCAGTACTTC.

The chain carries TRBV6-6 and TRBJ2-2; D gene unclear. CDR1 is MNHNY and CDR2 is SVGAGI in the germline V gene (reference sequence). The length of the CDR3 is 12 residues. Trimming shortened V by 8 bases and J by 0 bases, and 4 bases separated the two germline ends. The CDR3 DNA reads TGTGCCAGCGGACCGAACACCGGGGAGCTGTTTTTT. Translation gives CASGPNTGELFF.

The rearrangement joins TRBV27 to TRBJ1-4, with TRBD1 matching 9 bases. The length of the CDR3 is 15 residues. Germline CDR1 reads MNHEY; CDR2 reads SMNVEV (reference sequence). The V segment lost 5 bases and the J segment 3 bases; nucleotides outside the gene matches: 4. The CDR3 loop is CASSTQGAANEKLFF. The CDR3 coding sequence is TGTGCCAGCAGTACACAGGGGGCGGCTAATGAAAAACTGTTTTTT.

The chain joins TRBV9 to TRBJ2-3; TRBD2 matches at 7 bases. Germline values: CDR1 SGDLS, CDR2 YYNGEE. The junction had 6 bases not matched to a gene; V was cut back by 3 bases and J by 2 bases. The CDR3 loop spans 15 amino acids. DNA for the CDR3: TGTGCCAGCAGCGAGGCGGGACTATCCACAGATACGCAGTATTTT. Amino acid sequence: CASSEAGLSTDTQYF.

The rearrangement uses TRBV4-1 and TRBJ2-3; weak D call: TRBD2 (6 bases). Germline values: CDR1 MGHRA, CDR2 YSYEKL. V was pared by 0 bases and J by 2 bases, with 12 bases between. CDR3 length: 16 residues. In DNA form, the CDR3 reads TGCGCCAGCAGCCAAGATCGGGAGATCTCCACAGATACGCAGTATTTT. It is translated as CASSQDREISTDTQYF.

This clone was counted once. The CDR3 is CASSPQVGDSHEQYF. In DNA, the CDR3 is TGTGCCAGCAGTCCTCAGGTGGGTGATTCCCACGAGCAGTACTTC. This sequence joins TRBV6-5 and TRBJ2-7; D ambiguous. This CDR3 is 15 amino acids long. CDR1 MNHEY and CDR2 SVGAGI come from the germline V gene. Trimming pared 5 bases from V and 5 bases from J, leaving 19 bases between.

The CDR3 loop reads CASSIQGSEQYF. CDR3 in DNA: TGTGCCAGCAGCATACAGGGGAGCGAGCAGTACTTC. V gene TRBV7-6 combines with J gene TRBJ2-7, with 7 bases matching TRBD1. CDR1 is SGHVS, CDR2 FNYEAQ, per germline. CDR3 length: 12 amino acids. Unmatched junction bases numbered 4, after V lost 5 bases and J lost 6 bases.

V is TRBV4-3 and J is TRBJ2-1; D unclear. V was cut by 4 bases and J by 0 bases, with 10 bases left in between. Germline assignment: CDR1 LGHNA and CDR2 YSLEER. CDR3 length: 15 amino acids. CDR3 protein: CASSRTKGSYNEQFF. DNA of the CDR3: TGCGCCAGCAGCCGCACTAAGGGCTCCTACAATGAGCAGTTCTTC.

With respect to this clone: Different DNA sequences within this sample yield the same CDR3. The chain links TRBV6-5 to TRBJ2-5; 7 bases match TRBD1. Germline trimming cut 2 bases from V and 4 bases from J; bases unmatched to any gene: 4. The germline V gene encodes CDR1 MNHEY and CDR2 SVGAGI. The CDR3 is 14 residues long. CDR3 amino acids: CASSYAAGGETQYF. The DNA of the CDR3 is TGTGCCAGCAGTTACGCGGCAGGGGGAGAGACCCAGTACTTC.

Only one count was recorded for this clone. The CDR3 region is CASSLVADLVAVKNIQYF. Here the CDR3 DNA reads TGTGCCAGCAGCTTAGTGGCGGATTTAGTAGCCGTCAAAAACATTCAGTACTTC. The V call is TRBV7-2, the J call TRBJ2-4; D is ambiguous. Trimming took 1 base from V and 3 from J, leaving 19 bases between them. This CDR3 comprises 18 residues. Germline CDR1 reads SGHTA; CDR2 reads FQGNSA.

The rearrangement links TRBV19 to TRBJ1-5, with a possible D match to TRBD1 (5 bases). The CDR3 runs 15 residues. V dropped 3 bases and J dropped 5 bases, with 14 bases sitting between them. Per germline, CDR1 LNHDA and CDR2 SQIVND (reference sequence). The CDR3 DNA reads as TGTGCCAGTAGTATGGGACGTTTGTTAGATCAGCCCCAGCATTTT. This translates into CASSMGRLLDQPQHF.

V and J are TRBV4-1 and TRBJ2-7; no clear D. The V end lost 2 bases, the J end lost 4 bases, and 12 bases lay between the germline ends. The CDR3 has 14 amino acids. The germline gives CDR1 MGHRA, CDR2 YSYEKL. The CDR3 sequence: CASSQHQRLYEQYF. The CDR3 coding sequence is TGCGCCAGCAGCCAACATCAGCGTTTGTACGAGCAGTACTTC.

With respect to this clone: This same CDR3 is encoded by further DNA sequences in the sample. The genes are TRBV5-1 and TRBJ2-7, with TRBD1 as a possible D gene (6 bases). This CDR3 is 13 amino acids long. The ends were cut back, 0 bases at V and 4 bases at J, with 8 bases in the middle. CDR1 SGHRS and CDR2 YFSETQ come from the germline V gene. CDR3 sequence: CASSLGTGYEQYF. The CDR3, as DNA: TGCGCCAGCAGCTTGGGCACAGGGTACGAGCAGTACTTC.

Details on this clone: Other DNA sequences in the same sample also yield this CDR3. The gene calls are TRBV4-1 and TRBJ1-3; D uncertain. Germline CDR1 is MGHRA and CDR2 is YSYEKL. The CDR3 runs 14 residues. The ends were cut back, 1 base at V and 4 bases at J, with 8 bases in the middle. This CDR3 is CASSQVYGGNTIYF. The CDR3 bases are TGCGCCAGCAGCCAAGTTTATGGGGGAAACACCATATATTTT.

V and J are TRBV7-9 and TRBJ2-7, with 10 bases lining up with TRBD1. Germline V lookup: CDR1 SEHNR, CDR2 FQNEAQ (reference sequence). With V trimmed by 4 bases and J by 2 bases, 8 bases remained unmatched. The length of the CDR3 is 16 residues. The CDR3 loop reads CASSSGGTGEPYEQYF. CDR3 bases: TGTGCCAGCAGCTCAGGAGGGACAGGGGAACCCTACGAGCAGTACTTC. The entire variable domain, with the rest obtained from reference TRBV7-9 and TRBJ2-7, is as follows: DTGVSQNPRHKITKRGQNVTFRCDPISEHNRLYWYRQTLGQGPEFLTYFQNEAQLEKSRLLSDRFSAERPKGSFSTLEIQRTEQGDSAMYLCASSSGGTGEPYEQYFGPGTRLTVT.

The chain has TRBV11-2 and TRBJ2-3, with D unresolved. Germline CDR1 reads SGHAT; CDR2 reads FQNNGV. The CDR3 spans 15 residues. Trimming left V 1 base short and J 0 bases short, with 8 bases between. CDR3 nucleotides: TGTGCCAGCAGCTTAGGTAGTTCTAGCACAGATACGCAGTATTTT. Translation: CASSLGSSSTDTQYF.

This clone was recorded only once. The V and J genes are TRBV5-1 and TRBJ1-1; no definite D call. The V end was cut by 2 bases, the J end by 0 bases, with 14 bases between. This CDR3 has 16 residues. Germline lookup yields CDR1 SGHRS and CDR2 YFSETQ. CDR3 in amino acids: CASSLEPGGLNTEAFF. In DNA form, the CDR3 reads TGCGCCAGCAGCTTAGAACCGGGAGGACTGAACACTGAAGCTTTCTTT.

This clone was picked up one time. The chain recombines TRBV6-5 with TRBJ2-5; D unresolved. The DNA end favors TRBJ2-7, so the J call may be wrong. Germline V gene sequence: CDR1 MNHEY, CDR2 SVGAGI. This CDR3 is 15 amino acids long. This CDR3 reads CASSYLWAETYEQYF. CDR3 coding DNA: TGTGCCAGCAGTTATCTATGGGCGGAGACCTACGAGCAGTACTTC.

The chain links TRBV10-3 to TRBJ2-4; D gene uncertain. The CDR3 runs to 13 residues. Looked up from germline, CDR1 is ENHRY and CDR2 is SYGVKD. The V and J ends lost 0 bases and 4 bases respectively, with 4 bases between them. The CDR3 DNA follows: TGTGCCATCAGTGAGTCGGATAAAAACATTCAGTACTTC. It translates to CAISESDKNIQYF.

The rearrangement joins TRBV6-6 to TRBJ1-1; TRBD1 matches at 8 bases. The trim removed 8 bases at V and 0 bases at J, leaving 5 bases unmatched. This CDR3 comprises 14 residues. The germline gives CDR1 MNHNY, CDR2 SVGAGI (reference sequence). The CDR3 is CASGQGFMNTEAFF. CDR3 nucleotide sequence: TGTGCCAGCGGACAGGGCTTCATGAACACTGAAGCTTTCTTT.

The chain has TRBV30 and TRBJ2-7, with D possibly matching TRBD1 (6 bases). CDR1 is GTSNPN, CDR2 SVGIG, per germline (reference sequence). The CDR3 runs 14 residues. V lost 0 bases, J lost 4 bases, and 13 bases lay in between. This CDR3 is CAWSVPGADYEQYF. The CDR3 region has the DNA TGTGCCTGGAGTGTACCAGGGGCGGATTACGAGCAGTACTTC.